This entry describes one T cell receptor beta chain. Germline lookup yields CDR1 SEHNR and CDR2 FQNEAQ (reference sequence). Deletions cut 4 bases from V and 1 base from J, with 16 bases between. The CDR3 covers 17 residues. These data are taken from a study of technical replicates of blood from a few donors. The method was immunoSEQ multiplex PCR; TCRdb's version includes in-frame clones alone and lacks a portion of them. Here the sample spans 95,000 or so clones, around 95% being singletons. The receptor comes from a human donor in good health. The chain couples TRBV7-9 to TRBJ1-4; D is possibly TRBD1 (6 bases). Specimen: T cells isolated from PBMCs. Here the CDR3 DNA reads TGTGCCAGCAGCTCCGGGACATCCTATGAAACTAATGAAAAACTGTTTTTT. This gives the protein CASSSGTSYETNEKLFF.